Presented here are 32 T cell receptor beta chains from one specimen sequenced in a study of shared clonotypes between healthy human individuals (dated by TCRdb to the early 2020s). Receptors were amplified or captured by the immunoSEQ multiplex PCR assay. TCRdb stores this immuneACCESS table with in-frame sequences only. Part of the clones is absent; in the studies checked, under half of the shortfall reflects unresolved V genes, and no reason is known for the rest. Within this sample are roughly 1 million clones, with about 74% of them counted one time only. The ten largest clonotypes hold approximately 1.5% of the sample. What was sequenced was memory CD4+ T cells sorted from blood. Sample cell subset or site, as interpreted from the label and publication: CD45RA-negative fraction. These receptors all stem from a young man in good health.

The chain is built from TRBV5-1 and TRBJ2-7; 11 bases fit TRBD1. V shed 4 bases, J shed 6 bases, and the junction held 9 bases outside the gene matches. Germline CDR1 SGHRS, CDR2 YFSETQ. The CDR3 spans 15 residues. CDR3 in amino acids: CASSQGQGAFSEQYF. CDR3 bases: TGCGCCAGCAGCCAAGGACAGGGGGCGTTCAGCGAGCAGTACTTC.

This CDR3 is CASTRTGGYNTEAFF. CDR3 DNA sequence: TGTGCCAGCACCCGGACAGGGGGATATAACACTGAAGCTTTCTTT. The chain couples TRBV6-1 to TRBJ1-1, with 10 nucleotides matching TRBD1. Losses at the gene ends were 7 bases for V and 2 bases for J; bases not matched to a gene: 7. This CDR3 is 15 amino acids long. Germline lookup yields CDR1 MNHNS and CDR2 SASEGT.

This rearrangement joins TRBV4-3 to TRBJ1-1; D gene unclear. This CDR3 contains 15 residues. Germline CDR1 LGHNA, CDR2 YSLEER. Trimming pared 0 bases from V and 6 bases from J, leaving 14 bases between. In nucleotides, the CDR3 is TGCGCCAGCAGCCAAGATCCAAGGGTGGGGTCTGAAGCTTTCTTT. It codes for CASSQDPRVGSEAFF.

This clone has a single count. A read error may account for a junction end that differs from germline. V usage is TRBV2 and J usage is TRBJ1-2; perhaps TRBD1 as D (6 bases). The germline CDR1 and CDR2 sequences are SNHLY and FYNNEI. The CDR3 extends over 12 amino acids. The CDR3 is CASSEEGEARAF. CDR3 DNA: TGTGCCAGCAGTGAAGAGGGGGAGGCCCGTGCCTTC.

As DNA, the CDR3 is TGCGCCAGCAGCCCCCGCGCCACCGGGGAGCTGTTTTTT. This gives the protein CASSPRATGELFF. The chain couples TRBV5-1 to TRBJ2-2; D is undetermined. The V end lost 4 bases, the J end lost 4 bases, and 8 bases lay between the germline ends. The germline V gene has CDR1 SGHRS and CDR2 YFSETQ. The CDR3 runs 13 residues.

The gene calls are TRBV7-2 and TRBJ1-5; no clear D gene. The length of the CDR3 is 14 residues. Deletions cut 5 bases from V and 3 bases from J, with 11 bases between. Germline CDR1 and CDR2: SGHTA and FQGNSA. The CDR3 sequence is CASSHNRNNQPQHF. DNA of the CDR3: TGTGCCAGCAGCCATAACAGAAACAATCAGCCCCAGCATTTT.

The chain has TRBV4-1 and TRBJ1-1; D possibly corresponds to TRBD1 (6 bases). Trimming took off 4 bases at V and 1 base at J, with 13 bases between the two ends. Germline V CDR1 and CDR2: MGHRA, YSYEKL. This CDR3 has 15 amino acids. For the CDR3, the DNA is TGCGCCAGCAGCCCTCAGGGGATGTGGAACACTGAAGCTTTCTTT. Its protein product is CASSPQGMWNTEAFF.

This clone has more than one count but fewer than ten. The chain uses TRBV6-5 and TRBJ2-2, with 11 nucleotides matching TRBD1. This CDR3 region has 15 residues. V lost 6 bases to trimming and J lost 6 bases; unmatched junction nucleotides: 6. CDR1 MNHEY and CDR2 SVGAGI come from the germline V gene. This chain's CDR3 is CASRPGQGVPGELFF. The CDR3 region has the DNA TGTGCCAGCAGACCGGGACAGGGGGTCCCCGGGGAGCTGTTTTTT.

The chain is built from TRBV7-2 and TRBJ1-6; D may be TRBD1 (5 bases). Trimming stripped 2 bases from V and 10 bases from J, with 18 bases between. Germline V gene data show CDR1 as SGHTA and CDR2 as FQGNSA. This CDR3 region has 16 residues. CDR3 amino acids: CASSLIGWGEGSPLHF. CDR3 DNA: TGTGCCAGCAGCTTAATTGGATGGGGGGAAGGATCACCCCTCCACTTT.

The chain joins TRBV10-3 to TRBJ2-3; TRBD2 matches 8 bases. CDR3 length: 15 amino acids. Losses at the gene ends were 4 bases for V and 5 bases for J; bases not matched to a gene: 8. Germline V gene lookup returns CDR1 ENHRY and CDR2 SYGVKD. CDR3 in DNA: TGTGCCATCAGTGGGTTTAGCGGGAACGGAGATACGCAGTATTTT. This encodes CAISGFSGNGDTQYF.

This clone came up a few times. The chain recombines TRBV9 with TRBJ1-4, with D unclear. There are 15 residues in the CDR3. V lost 0 bases and J 4 bases, leaving 10 bases between the germline ends. Germline CDR1 reads SGDLS; CDR2 reads YYNGEE. The CDR3 region is CASSVGPLGNEKLFF. CDR3 nucleotides: TGTGCCAGCAGCGTAGGACCCTTAGGTAATGAAAAACTGTTTTTT.

The chain couples TRBV27 to TRBJ2-3, with 8 positions matching TRBD1. V was clipped by 6 bases and J by 1 base; unmatched bases: 9. The CDR3 is made up of 16 amino acids. CDR1 and CDR2 from the germline V gene are MNHEY and SMNVEV (reference sequence). The CDR3 DNA reads as TGTGCCAGCAGAGATTACCCGGGACAGGGCACAGATACGCAGTATTTT. As protein: CASRDYPGQGTDTQYF.

The chain has TRBV6-5 and TRBJ1-2; tentatively, D is TRBD1 (6 bases). In germline, CDR1 is MNHEY, CDR2 SVGAGI. V was shortened by 0 bases and J by 2 bases, with 10 bases between the two germline ends. The CDR3 consists of 15 residues. The CDR3 loop is CASSYSVGQNYGYTF. DNA of the CDR3: TGTGCCAGCAGTTACTCAGTCGGACAGAACTATGGCTACACCTTC.

V is TRBV9 and J is TRBJ1-1; D remains ambiguous. The ends were cut back, 3 bases at V and 2 bases at J, with 8 bases in the middle. Germline V gene lookup returns CDR1 SGDLS and CDR2 YYNGEE. The CDR3 length is 13 residues. The CDR3 reads CASSETLNTEAFF. CDR3 bases: TGTGCCAGCAGCGAAACCCTCAACACTGAAGCTTTCTTT.

Details on this clone: This CDR3 is also generated by other DNA sequences in the sample. V gene TRBV18 combines with J gene TRBJ2-5, with D hard to call. The CDR3 runs 12 residues. Germline CDR1 and CDR2: KGHSH and LQKENI. Between the trimmed V and J ends, which lost 4 bases and 0 bases, there was a span of 3 bases. The CDR3 region has the DNA TGTGCCAGCTCACTGTACCAAGAGACCCAGTACTTC. Translation gives CASSLYQETQYF.

V gene TRBV2 combines with J gene TRBJ2-6, with D tentatively TRBD1 or TRBD2 (6 bases each). The CDR3 is 14 residues long. V was trimmed by 3 bases and J by 8 bases, leaving 11 bases between them. The germline CDR1 and CDR2 sequences are SNHLY and FYNNEI. CDR3 DNA sequence: TGTGCCAGCAGTGAGAGGGGGGTTTCCAACGTCCTGACTTTC. This encodes CASSERGVSNVLTF.

The chain links TRBV6-5 to TRBJ1-3; 11 bases fit TRBD1. There are 16 residues in the CDR3. Germline V lookup: CDR1 MNHEY, CDR2 SVGAGI. Unmatched junction bases numbered 6, after V lost 4 bases and J lost 4 bases. The CDR3 protein is CASSFTGQGGGNTIYF. CDR3 nucleotide sequence: TGTGCCAGCAGTTTCACGGGACAGGGGGGAGGAAACACCATATATTTT.

DNA of the CDR3: TGTGCCAGTAGTCCGGACAGTGCAGTATCTGAAGCTTTCTTT. Amino acid sequence: CASSPDSAVSEAFF. This chain links TRBV19 with TRBJ1-1, with D maybe TRBD1 (6 bases). The CDR3 totals 14 residues. V was trimmed by 5 bases and J by 6 bases, leaving 16 bases between them. Germline CDR1 and CDR2: LNHDA and SQIVND (reference sequence).

The chain joins TRBV29-1 to TRBJ2-1; no clear D gene. CDR1 SQVTM and CDR2 ANQGSEA come from the germline V gene. This CDR3 is built from 13 residues. V lost 5 bases and J lost 6, with 14 bases in between. The CDR3 DNA is TGCAGCGTTTTTCGGTCGAACCTCAATGAGCAGTTCTTC. This gives the protein CSVFRSNLNEQFF.

The rearrangement links TRBV2 to TRBJ1-1; no reliable D call. The V end was cut by 7 bases, the J end by 1 base, with 10 bases between. Germline assignment: CDR1 SNHLY and CDR2 FYNNEI. This CDR3 has 13 amino acids. CDR3 in DNA: TGTGCCAGCAACCCTCTTCGGAACACTGAAGCTTTCTTT. Encoded protein: CASNPLRNTEAFF.

The gene calls are TRBV5-6 and TRBJ2-1; perhaps TRBD1 as D (5 bases). Trimming pared 1 base from V and 7 bases from J, leaving 12 bases between. The CDR3 is 14 residues long. Per germline, CDR1 SGHDT and CDR2 YYEEEE. The CDR3 here is CASSLPWGRNEQFF. CDR3 DNA: TGTGCCAGCAGCTTGCCCTGGGGCAGAAATGAGCAGTTCTTC.

The J gene is TRBJ2-7, the V gene TRBV9; 9 nucleotides align to TRBD1. CDR3 length: 14 residues. Germline-derived CDR1 and CDR2 are SGDLS and YYNGEE. The junction had 5 bases not matched to a gene; V was cut back by 2 bases and J by 5 bases. The CDR3 loop is CASSVRDREDEQYF. CDR3 coding DNA: TGTGCCAGCAGCGTTCGGGACAGGGAAGACGAGCAGTACTTC. The complete variable domain, with remaining parts taken from reference TRBV9 and TRBJ2-7, reads DSGVTQTPKHLITATGQRVTLRCSPRSGDLSVYWYQQSLDQGLQFLIQYYNGEERAKGNILERFSAQQFPDLHSELNLSSLELGDSALYFCASSVRDREDEQYFGPGTRLTVT.

This clone was observed once. This rearrangement joins TRBV30 to TRBJ1-5, with D perhaps TRBD1 (6 bases). This CDR3 region has 13 residues. Germline CDR1 GTSNPN, CDR2 SVGIG (reference sequence). The V gene lost 4 bases and the J gene lost 7 bases, with 14 bases spanning the gap. Here the CDR3 reads CAWNVRGEQPQHF. CDR3 sequence (DNA): TGTGCCTGGAATGTCAGGGGCGAACAGCCCCAGCATTTT.

V usage is TRBV5-6 and J usage is TRBJ2-7; perhaps TRBD2 as D (7 bases). This CDR3 comprises 15 residues. Trimming took 4 bases from V and 3 from J, leaving 17 bases between them. Germline CDR1 SGHDT, CDR2 YYEEEE. The CDR3 here is CASSTKGGVFYEQYF. The CDR3 nucleotides are TGTGCCAGCAGCACCAAAGGGGGGGTTTTCTACGAGCAGTACTTC.

The gene calls are TRBV2 and TRBJ2-7; D possibly corresponds to TRBD1 (5 bases). CDR1 SNHLY and CDR2 FYNNEI come from the germline V gene. This CDR3 spans 12 amino acids. V was clipped by 6 bases and J by 12 bases, with 18 bases between them. The CDR3 DNA is TGTGCCAGCAGCCCCAGACTGACAGTTGCGTACTTC. Its translation is CASSPRLTVAYF.

The chain has TRBV11-3 and TRBJ2-2; D unresolved. The CDR3 runs to 18 residues. Deletions cut 1 base from V and 1 base from J, with 16 bases between. CDR1 and CDR2 (germline): SGHNT, YENEEA. For the CDR3, the DNA is TGTGCCAGCAGCTTAGGGGCAGGAAGGAAAGGGAACACCGGGGAGCTGTTTTTT. This sequence encodes CASSLGAGRKGNTGELFF.

This clone has more than one count but fewer than ten. J is TRBJ2-2 and V is TRBV7-8, with unresolved D. From germline, CDR1 is SGHVS and CDR2 FQNEAQ. The CDR3 length is 14 residues. Trimming cost V 7 bases and J 3 bases, with 12 bases left between them. The CDR3 region is CASNRGVYTGELFF. Written as DNA, the CDR3 is TGTGCCAGCAACCGTGGAGTCTACACCGGGGAGCTGTTTTTT.

The CDR3 DNA follows: TGTGCCAGCAGCTCCAGGTCTCCAGATACGCAGTATTTT. Translating gives CASSSRSPDTQYF. The V gene is TRBV7-8, the J gene TRBJ2-3; D remains unclear. The CDR3 length is 13 residues. V was clipped by 4 bases and J by 4 bases, with 9 bases between them. Germline CDR1 reads SGHVS; CDR2 reads FQNEAQ.

The chain joins TRBV7-9 to TRBJ1-4, with a tentative D call TRBD1 (6 bases). CDR1 and CDR2 from the germline V gene are SEHNR and FQNEAQ (reference sequence). V lost 8 bases, J lost 6 bases, and 16 bases lay in between. This CDR3 has 14 amino acids. The CDR3 sequence: CASRTGTVDEKLFF. CDR3 DNA sequence: TGTGCCAGCCGTACAGGGACCGTAGATGAAAAACTGTTTTTT. The full variable domain, completed using reference TRBV7-9 and TRBJ1-4, is DTGVSQNPRHKITKRGQNVTFRCDPISEHNRLYWYRQTLGQGPEFLTYFQNEAQLEKSRLLSDRFSAERPKGSFSTLEIQRTEQGDSAMYLCASRTGTVDEKLFFGSGTQLSVL.

About this clone itself: One end of the junction fails to match germline, which may point to a read error. The chain carries TRBV2 and TRBJ1-4; TRBD1 agrees at 7 bases. Germline CDR1 reads SNHLY; CDR2 reads FYNNEI. This CDR3 contains 16 residues. CDR3 nucleotides: TGTGCCAGCAGGGAAGGGACAGCAGTAACTAATGAAAAACTGTTTTTT. Its translation: CASREGTAVTNEKLFF.

This chain connects TRBV2 to TRBJ1-5, with unresolved D. The CDR3 totals 14 residues. Deletions cut 3 bases from V and 4 bases from J, with 10 bases between. Germline V gives CDR1 SNHLY, CDR2 FYNNEI. CDR3 sequence (DNA): TGTGCCAGCAGTGATAAGGGCGCGAATCAGCCCCAGCATTTT. This sequence encodes CASSDKGANQPQHF.

This chain uses TRBV2 with TRBJ1-2, with D unresolved. V lost 5 bases and J lost 8, with 18 bases in between. CDR1 is SNHLY and CDR2 is FYNNEI in the germline V gene. The CDR3 is made up of 14 amino acids. The chain's CDR3 is CASSYRDGYQGYTF. CDR3 DNA sequence: TGTGCCAGCAGTTACCGAGATGGGTATCAGGGCTACACCTTC.